The 29 T cell receptor beta chains given below trace back to one sample, sequenced in a study of CD8+ T cells in alopecia areata. RNA was isolated and reverse transcribed to cDNA, the sequencing template. Assay: immunoSEQ multiplex PCR; the TCRdb copy retains only in-frame clones and omits some. This repertoire holds some 120,000 clones, and none appear only once. The specimen was lesional skin. These TCRs come from a C3H/HeJ mouse with alopecia areata. Strain MHC haplotype: H2-k.

Regarding this clone: Germline and genes: mouse. Read data end 4 residues before the CDR3 end; the end is taken from the germline J gene. The V call is TRBV13-2, the J call TRBJ2-3; D possibly corresponds to TRBD2 (7 bases). CDR1 and CDR2 (germline): NNHNN, SYGAGS (reference sequence). V was cut by 0 bases and J by 4 bases, with 12 bases left in between. The length of the CDR3 is 15 residues. CDR3 sequence reads: CASGDDRWGPETLYF. CDR3 DNA (partial): TGTGCCAGCGGTGATGATCGCTGGGGGCCAGAA.

For this clone: Mouse names are used for the genes. The read terminates 4 residues ahead of where the CDR3 ends, so the germline J gene completes it. The chain has TRBV13-3 and TRBJ2-1, with TRBD2 as a possible D gene (7 bases). Germline lookup yields CDR1 NNHDY and CDR2 SYVADS. The CDR3 has 14 residues. This CDR3 reads CASSDRGGIAEQFF. CDR3 DNA (partial): TGTGCCAGCAGTGATAGGGGGGGGATAGCT.

On this clone itself: Germline and genes: mouse. Read data end 4 residues before the CDR3 end; the end is taken from the germline J gene. The chain recombines TRBV13-3 with TRBJ2-5, with 11 bases lining up with TRBD1. CDR3 size: 15 residues. Looked up from germline, CDR1 is NNHDY and CDR2 is SYVADS. CDR3: CASSDGTGGLDTQYF. Incomplete CDR3 DNA: TGTGCCAGCAGTGATGGGACAGGGGGCTTGGAC.

To note about this clone: Mouse gene names and germline throughout. Coverage ceases 4 residues before the CDR3 finishes, and the germline J gene fills in the end. Other nucleotide sequences in the sample specify the same CDR3. This chain connects TRBV13-2 to TRBJ2-7; 7 nucleotides match TRBD1. CDR1 NNHNN and CDR2 SYGAGS come from the germline V gene (reference sequence). The CDR3 loop spans 13 amino acids. V shed 0 bases and J 3 bases; nucleotides not matched to a gene: 0. The CDR3 bases that were read are TGTGCCAGCGGTGATGCAGGGGGCTAT. Translated, it gives CASGDAGGY. The complete CDR3 protein is CASGDAGGYEQYF.

This clone was recorded a few times. Gene names refer to mouse genes. With the read ending 4 residues before the CDR3 end, the germline J gene is used to fill in that end. The chain combines TRBV13-2 with TRBJ1-4, with D unclear. V dropped 6 bases and J dropped 3 bases, with 9 bases sitting between them. The CDR3 runs 13 residues. CDR1 is NNHNN and CDR2 is SYGAGS in the germline V gene (reference sequence). CDR3: CASARSANERLFF. The DNA read from the CDR3 is TGTGCCAGCGCCAGATCGGCCAACGAA.

This clone has a handful of counts. The listed genes are named as in mouse. The read finishes 4 residues shy of the CDR3 end, and the germline J gene is used to complete it. The chain uses TRBV13-2 and TRBJ2-3, with 7 bases identical to TRBD2. Germline V gene lookup returns CDR1 NNHNN and CDR2 SYGAGS (reference sequence). The junction had 4 bases not matched to a gene; V was cut back by 3 bases and J by 0 bases. The CDR3 is 15 residues long. The chain's CDR3 is CASGALGESAETLYF. CDR3 DNA, as far as it was read: TGTGCCAGCGGTGCTCTGGGGGAGAGTGCAGAA.

Many counts were recorded for this clone. The gene symbols are mouse symbols. The sequence runs out 4 residues before the end of the CDR3; the remainder is reconstructed from the germline J gene. V gene TRBV13-3 combines with J gene TRBJ2-1; D remains ambiguous. V lost 1 base to trimming and J lost 4 bases, with 6 bases between them. The CDR3 loop spans 13 amino acids. In germline, CDR1 is NNHDY, CDR2 SYVADS. Partial CDR3 DNA: TGTGCCAGCAGTGATACCTGGTATGCT. Encoded protein: CASSDTWYA. The CDR3 in full is CASSDTWYAEQFF.

This clone was seen many times. Gene names follow the mouse nomenclature. The CDR3 end is not reached by the read, which stops 4 residues before it; the germline J gene fills it in. V usage is TRBV1 and J usage is TRBJ2-7, with 10 nucleotides matching TRBD1. This CDR3 comprises 15 residues. Germline-derived CDR1 and CDR2 are NSQYPW and LRSPGD (reference sequence). J gave up 3 bases and V 4 bases, and 6 bases lay outside the gene matches. CDR3 residues: CTCSGPGQGFYEQYF. The DNA read from the CDR3 is TGCACCTGCAGTGGACCGGGACAGGGGTTCTAT.

This clone has only a few counts. The gene names given are mouse names. The read gets to within 4 residues of the CDR3 end, and the germline J gene fills in the rest. J is TRBJ1-1 and V is TRBV13-3; tentatively, D is TRBD1 (6 bases). The CDR3 covers 14 residues. CDR1 is NNHDY, CDR2 SYVADS, per germline. Trimming removed 6 bases from V and 1 base from J, with 13 bases in between. CDR3 sequence: CASKSGTQNTEVFF. CDR3 DNA, as far as it was read: TGTGCCAGCAAATCCGGGACACAAAACACA.

This clone turned up a few times. Gene names denote mouse genes. The CDR3 end falls 4 residues outside the read, so it is completed with the germline J gene. The chain carries TRBV13-3 and TRBJ1-4; D is uncertain. The CDR3 covers 14 residues. CDR1 and CDR2 from the germline V gene are NNHDY and SYVADS. V was trimmed by 4 bases and J by 1 base, leaving 8 bases between them. The DNA read from the CDR3 is TGTGCCAGCAGTCCAGAAAGTTCCAACGAA. Protein product: CASSPESSNE. The complete CDR3 reads CASSPESSNERLFF.

About this clone: Gene names denote mouse genes. This sample includes further DNA sequences coding for the same CDR3. CDR3 sequence reads: CASSDWGGVYAEQFF. The CDR3 DNA, read in part, is TGTGCCAGCAGTGACTGGGGGGGTGTTTATGCT. The genes are TRBV13-3 and TRBJ2-1, with TRBD2 identical over 9 bases. The CDR3 extends 4 residues past the end of the read, so its final part is completed from the germline J gene. V shed 2 bases and J 4 bases; nucleotides not matched to a gene: 4. CDR1 and CDR2 from the germline V gene are NNHDY and SYVADS. The CDR3 covers 15 residues.

For this clone: Mouse germline and gene names are used. The read terminates 4 residues ahead of where the CDR3 ends, so the germline J gene completes it. The rearrangement links TRBV1 to TRBJ2-5; 11 bases are shared with TRBD2. The length of the CDR3 is 17 residues. The germline V gene encodes CDR1 NSQYPW and CDR2 LRSPGD (reference sequence). V lost 1 base, J lost 1 base, and 4 bases stayed unmatched. This chain's CDR3 is CTCSAVLGGRDQDTQYF. The sequenced CDR3 bases are TGCACCTGCAGTGCAGTACTGGGGGGGCGCGACCAAGAC.

With regard to this clone: Gene names denote mouse genes. The read halts 4 residues ahead of the CDR3 end, with the missing end drawn from the germline J gene. The J gene is TRBJ1-1, the V gene TRBV13-3; D may be TRBD1 (5 bases). CDR3 length: 13 residues. Trimming left V 7 bases short and J 0 bases short, with 10 bases between. Germline CDR1 NNHDY, CDR2 SYVADS. Incomplete CDR3 DNA: TGTGCCAGCCTGGGGGGGGCAAACACA. It codes for CASLGGANT. The CDR3 as a whole reads CASLGGANTEVFF.

This clone was picked up a small number of times. Here the gene names and germline are mouse. Sequencing ends 4 residues short of the CDR3 end; the germline J gene provides the rest. The chain links TRBV13-3 to TRBJ2-7, with TRBD1 matching over 7 bases. This CDR3 contains 13 residues. Germline V gene sequence: CDR1 NNHDY, CDR2 SYVADS. The CDR3 reads CASSTGEEYEQYF. The DNA read from the CDR3 is TGTGCCAGCAGTACAGGGGAGGAATAT.

This clone showed up just a few times. Mouse gene names and germline throughout. The read comes to an end 4 residues before the CDR3 does, leaving the germline J gene to fill in the end. V usage is TRBV1 and J usage is TRBJ2-4; TRBD2 agrees at 7 bases. This CDR3 has 17 residues. The germline gives CDR1 NSQYPW, CDR2 LRSPGD (reference sequence). The sequenced CDR3 bases are TGCACCTGCAGTGCAGATCCCCTCGCCTGGGGGAAAAAC. It codes for CTCSADPLAWGKN. The full CDR3 sequence reads CTCSADPLAWGKNTLYF.

To note about this clone: The gene symbols are mouse symbols. Coverage ceases 4 residues before the CDR3 finishes, and the germline J gene fills in the end. The chain employs TRBV13-1 and TRBJ1-1; possible D gene TRBD1, 6 bases. Germline V CDR1 and CDR2: NSHNY, SYGAGN. The CDR3 is made up of 13 amino acids. CDR3 DNA (partial): TGTGCCAGCAGTGATACTGACAGGACA. It yields the protein CASSDTDRT. The whole CDR3 reads CASSDTDRTEVFF.

Many counts were recorded for this clone. Mouse gene names and germline throughout. The read ends 4 residues early relative to the CDR3; the germline J gene fills the gap. This rearrangement joins TRBV13-3 to TRBJ1-4; D uncertain. Per germline, CDR1 NNHDY and CDR2 SYVADS. Trimming shortened V by 1 base and J by 1 base, and 8 bases separated the two germline ends. The CDR3 spans 15 residues. CDR3 DNA (partial): TGTGCCAGCAGTGATCTCAGAAGTTCCAACGAA. This gives the protein CASSDLRSSNE. The whole CDR3 region reads CASSDLRSSNERLFF.

About this clone: The database protein in TCRdb disagrees with the DNA translation at residue 13; the sequence shown here was translated from the DNA. Here the gene names and germline are mouse. The read falls 3 residues short of the CDR3 end, and the missing part is taken from the germline J gene. Other DNA sequences within the sample encode an identical CDR3. This chain uses TRBV1 with TRBJ1-6; 7 bases are a match to TRBD1. TRBJ1-6 is treated as an ORF (open reading frame) with a function not yet certain. After removal of 0 bases from V and 5 bases from J, the junction contained 4 bases not matched to a gene. The CDR3 runs 16 residues. Looked up from germline, CDR1 is NSQYPW and CDR2 is LRSPGD (reference sequence). The CDR3 sequence: CTCSADRRGDNSPLYF. CDR3 DNA (partial): TGCACCTGCAGTGCAGATCGCAGGGGGGATAATTCGCCC.

On this clone: At residue 11, the DNA translation does not agree with TCRdb's protein; the protein displayed here is the one encoded by the DNA. Mouse gene names and germline throughout. The sequenced fragment ends 3 residues before the CDR3 boundary, so the rest is inferred from the germline J gene. V is TRBV19 and J is TRBJ1-6, with D perhaps matching TRBD1 (5 bases). TRBJ1-6 is an ORF, with its function uncertain. Trimming pared 0 bases from V and 6 bases from J, leaving 7 bases between. Germline V gene lookup returns CDR1 FNHDT and CDR2 SITEND (reference sequence). The CDR3 covers 14 residues. CDR3 bases read: TGTGCCAGCAGTATAGTCCAGGGTAATTCGCCC. Protein sequence: CASSIVQGNSP. The complete CDR3 reads CASSIVQGNSPLYF.

This clone showed up just a few times. Germline and genes: mouse. The read gets to within 4 residues of the CDR3 end, and the germline J gene fills in the rest. The rearrangement uses TRBV19 and TRBJ2-1, with a weak D call TRBD2 (6 bases). The CDR3 sequence is 13 residues long. Trimming removed 4 bases from V and 3 bases from J, with 8 bases in between. Looked up from germline, CDR1 is FNHDT and CDR2 is SITEND (reference sequence). The CDR3: CASSSGLYAEQFF. The DNA read from the CDR3 is TGTGCCAGCAGTTCGGGACTCTATGCT.

This clone was counted only a few times. The germline and genes are mouse ones. Sequencing ends 4 residues short of the CDR3 end; the germline J gene provides the rest. The chain couples TRBV19 to TRBJ1-2, with 7 bases lining up with TRBD1. This CDR3 is built from 14 residues. CDR1 and CDR2 (germline): FNHDT, SITEND (reference sequence). Trimming at V came to 3 bases and at J to 3 bases, leaving 5 bases not matched to a gene. The CDR3 reads CASSTTGVDSDYTF. The CDR3 DNA, read in part, is TGTGCCAGCAGTACCACAGGGGTGGACTCC.

This clone was counted a few times. Germline and genes: mouse. Coverage ceases 4 residues before the CDR3 finishes, and the germline J gene fills in the end. The gene calls are TRBV13-3 and TRBJ1-4; TRBD1 might be the D (6 bases). The germline V gene has CDR1 NNHDY and CDR2 SYVADS. The CDR3 consists of 15 residues. V was pared by 4 bases and J by 0 bases, with 10 bases between. The CDR3 bases that were read are TGTGCCAGCAGTTTAGGACAGTTTTCCAACGAA. Protein: CASSLGQFSNE. In full, the CDR3 reads CASSLGQFSNERLFF.

This clone was seen many times. Genes and germline are mouse. Sequencing ends 4 residues short of the CDR3 end; the germline J gene provides the rest. The chain employs TRBV13-3 and TRBJ2-4, with D possibly TRBD1 on 6 matching bases. Germline V gene sequence: CDR1 NNHDY, CDR2 SYVADS. V was shortened by 3 bases and J by 0 bases, with 14 bases between the two germline ends. The CDR3 covers 16 residues. This chain's CDR3 is CASSGFRDNSQNTLYF. CDR3 bases read: TGTGCCAGCAGTGGTTTCCGGGACAATAGTCAAAAC.

This clone was seen a few times. Gene labels here are mouse ones. The read ends 4 residues shy of where the CDR3 ends; the end is completed using the germline J gene. The chain recombines TRBV1 with TRBJ1-1, with D possibly matching TRBD1 (5 bases). There are 12 residues in the CDR3. Trimming cost V 11 bases and J 2 bases, with 12 bases left between them. CDR1 is NSQYPW, CDR2 LRSPGD, per germline (reference sequence). This CDR3 reads CTAGGGNTEVFF. The CDR3 bases that were read are TGCACCGCGGGGGGGGGTAACACA.

This clone showed up just a few times. The gene symbols are mouse symbols. CDR3 residues: CASSDVQGANERLFF. The sequenced CDR3 bases are TGTGCCAGCAGTGATGTTCAGGGAGCCAACGAA. V usage is TRBV13-3 and J usage is TRBJ1-4; D perhaps matches TRBD1 (5 bases). The observed sequence ends 4 residues before the CDR3 terminus, with the missing tail filled in from the germline J gene. CDR1 and CDR2 from the germline V gene are NNHDY and SYVADS. CDR3 length: 15 residues. Deletions cut 0 bases from V and 3 bases from J, with 9 bases between. Variable domain in full (rest from reference TRBV13-3 and TRBJ1-4): EAAVTQSPRSKVAVTGGKVTLSCHQTNNHDYMYWYRQDTGHGLRLIHYSYVADSTEKGDIPDGYKASRPSQENFSLILELASLSQTAVYFCASSDVQGANERLFFGHGTKLSVL.

This clone was seen only a few times. The genes are named according to mouse. Partial CDR3 DNA: TGTGCCAGCAGTGATGGGGTAACAGGTAGCTCCTAT. It encodes CASSDGVTGSSY. In full, the CDR3 is CASSDGVTGSSYEQYF. This chain connects TRBV13-1 to TRBJ2-7; possibly TRBD1 for D (5 bases). Read coverage stops 4 residues before the CDR3 terminus; the germline J gene supplies the remainder. The CDR3 consists of 16 residues. V shed 0 bases and J shed 0 bases, with 13 bases lying between them. Per the germline V gene, CDR1 is NSHNY and CDR2 is SYGAGN.

This clone came up a few times. The gene names given are mouse names. The read gets to within 4 residues of the CDR3 end, and the germline J gene fills in the rest. V and J are TRBV13-3 and TRBJ2-5; 10 bases align to TRBD1. V trimming: 6 bases; J trimming: 2 bases; junction bases outside the gene matches: 6. The CDR3 extends over 15 amino acids. Germline assignment: CDR1 NNHDY and CDR2 SYVADS. CDR3 bases read: TGTGCCAGCACAGACAGGGGGCGCACCCAAGAC. It encodes CASTDRGRTQD. The CDR3 in its entirety is CASTDRGRTQDTQYF.

A remark on this clone: Each gene name is a mouse one. This chain's CDR3 is CASSPDWGLAEQFF. Partial CDR3 DNA: TGTGCCAGCAGCCCTGACTGGGGCCTTGCT. The chain uses TRBV13-3 and TRBJ2-1; 8 nucleotides align to TRBD2. The CDR3 extends 4 residues past the end of the read, so its final part is completed from the germline J gene. V gave up 5 bases and J gave up 6 bases; unmatched junction bases: 7. The germline V gene encodes CDR1 NNHDY and CDR2 SYVADS. This CDR3 comprises 14 residues.

A few counts support this clone. Gene names and germline refer to mouse. Incomplete CDR3 DNA: TGTGCCAGCAGTGATAATGCCAGGGAGAACGAA. This translates into CASSDNARENE. The CDR3, in full, reads CASSDNARENERLFF. J is TRBJ1-4 and V is TRBV13-3, with D tentatively TRBD1 (5 bases). The sequenced fragment ends 4 residues before the CDR3 boundary, so the rest is inferred from the germline J gene. V was cut by 1 base and J by 5 bases, with 12 bases left in between. Germline assignment: CDR1 NNHDY and CDR2 SYVADS. The CDR3 totals 15 residues. Looking up the rest from reference TRBV13-3 and TRBJ1-4 gives the full variable domain: EAAVTQSPRSKVAVTGGKVTLSCHQTNNHDYMYWYRQDTGHGLRLIHYSYVADSTEKGDIPDGYKASRPSQENFSLILELASLSQTAVYFCASSDNARENERLFFGHGTKLSVL.